A single sample gave rise to the 30 T cell receptor beta chains below, sequenced in a study. TCRdb keeps only in-frame clones here, not all; method: immunoSEQ multiplex PCR. The repertoire holds 55,000 to 70,000 clones, with 80% to 95% as singletons. Input material: PBMCs. All receptors come from a man between 40 and 49 years old with rheumatoid arthritis.

The chain joins TRBV28 to TRBJ1-5; D call uncertain. The CDR3 is 12 amino acids. The V gene's germline CDR1 is MDHEN and CDR2 SYDVKM. V gave up 2 bases and J gave up 7 bases, with 6 bases separating them. The CDR3, as DNA: TGTGCCAGCAGTTTAGTGCGCCAGCCCCAGCATTTT. It translates to CASSLVRQPQHF.

The count of this clone is one. The germline gene is not matched at one end of the junction; a read error may be the cause. V gene TRBV5-1 combines with J gene TRBJ2-5; D ambiguous. The germline gives CDR1 SGHRS, CDR2 YFSETQ. This CDR3 contains 13 residues. DNA for the CDR3: TGCGCCAGCAGCTTAAGCTCTTCAGAGGCCCAGTACTTC. It translates to CASSLSSSEAQYF.

This chain connects TRBV18 to TRBJ2-3; no clear D gene. The V gene's germline CDR1 is KGHSH and CDR2 LQKENI. Deletions cut 1 base from V and 1 base from J, with 12 bases between. CDR3 length: 16 residues. As DNA, the CDR3 is TGTGCCAGCTCACCACAGGCAGGTCTGCGCACAGATACGCAGTATTTT. This sequence encodes CASSPQAGLRTDTQYF.

The DNA for the CDR3 is TGTGCCAGTGGCGGGGGGCTACGCAACTATGGCTACACCTTC. This sequence encodes CASGGGLRNYGYTF. The J gene is TRBJ1-2, the V gene TRBV25-1; tentatively, D is TRBD1 (6 bases). The V and J ends lost 9 bases and 2 bases respectively, with 16 bases between them. Germline V gene lookup returns CDR1 MGHDK and CDR2 SYGVNS. The CDR3 loop spans 14 amino acids.

The V gene is TRBV4-1, the J gene TRBJ2-7; perhaps TRBD1 as D (6 bases). Germline-derived CDR1 and CDR2 are MGHRA and YSYEKL. The CDR3 has 14 amino acids. With 4 bases removed from V and 3 bases from J, the gap between germline ends came to 13 bases. CDR3 sequence (DNA): TGCGCCAGCAGCCTCGACAGGCAGGGCTACGAGCAGTACTTC. Translating it yields CASSLDRQGYEQYF.

CDR3 sequence: CASRSGDREGNTEAFF. CDR3 bases: TGTGCCAGTAGATCCGGGGACAGGGAGGGGAACACTGAAGCTTTCTTT. The chain carries TRBV19 and TRBJ1-1; TRBD1 agrees at 9 bases. Trimming cost V 6 bases and J 1 base; bases outside gene matches: 9. Germline CDR1 is LNHDA and CDR2 is SQIVND (reference sequence). The CDR3 is 16 amino acids.

The chain combines TRBV5-4 with TRBJ1-2, with D uncertain. The V end lost 4 bases, the J end lost 8 bases, and 12 bases lay between the germline ends. This CDR3 region has 12 residues. The germline V gene encodes CDR1 SGHNT and CDR2 YYREEE (reference sequence). CDR3 DNA: TGTGCCAGCAGCGATGGCCGGCGGGGCTACACCTTC. Its protein is CASSDGRRGYTF. Based on the CDR3 plus reference TRBV5-4 and TRBJ1-2, the full variable domain is ETGVTQSPTHLIKTRGQQVTLRCSSQSGHNTVSWYQQALGQGPQFIFQYYREEENGRGNFPPRFSGLQFPNYSSELNVNALELDDSALYLCASSDGRRGYTFGSGTRLTVV.

The chain uses TRBV7-2 and TRBJ2-7; possibly TRBD2 for D (6 bases). Germline CDR1 and CDR2: SGHTA and FQGNSA. V lost 5 bases, J lost 7 bases, and 18 bases lay in between. The CDR3 loop spans 14 amino acids. The CDR3 loop reads CASSHGGMIREQYF. Here the CDR3 DNA reads TGTGCCAGCAGCCATGGCGGGATGATCCGGGAGCAGTACTTC.

This chain uses TRBV6-2 or TRBV6-3 with TRBJ1-2; D uncertain. The germline V and J ends were trimmed by 2 bases and 2 bases, with 3 bases remaining between them. The CDR3 length is 12 residues. Per the germline V gene, CDR1 is MNHEY and CDR2 is SVGEGT. Written as DNA, the CDR3 is TGTGCCAGCAGTTACCGGAACTATGGCTACACCTTC. Protein: CASSYRNYGYTF.

The chain couples TRBV5-4 to TRBJ1-2; the match to TRBD1 covers 11 bases. The CDR3 sequence is 15 residues long. The V gene end was trimmed by 7 bases and the J gene end by 6 bases; junction bases not matched to a gene: 11. CDR1 SGHNT and CDR2 YYREEE come from the germline V gene (reference sequence). CDR3 nucleotides: TGTGCCAGCGGTAAACCGGGACAGGGGGTTCATGGCTACACCTTC. Its protein product is CASGKPGQGVHGYTF.

This sequence joins TRBV30 and TRBJ2-7; D might be TRBD1 (6 bases). With 1 base removed from V and 5 bases from J, the gap between germline ends came to 9 bases. Germline assignment: CDR1 GTSNPN and CDR2 SVGIG (reference sequence). The CDR3 is made up of 12 amino acids. The CDR3 nucleotides are TGTGCCTGGAGTGATACAGGGCACGAGCAGTACTTC. Its translation: CAWSDTGHEQYF.

This clone was observed a handful of times. The chain couples TRBV20-1 to TRBJ1-1; 8 bases line up with TRBD1. After removal of 3 bases from V and 7 bases from J, the junction contained 10 bases not matched to a gene. The germline CDR1 and CDR2 sequences are DFQATT and SNEGSKA (reference sequence). The CDR3 loop spans 14 amino acids. The chain's CDR3 is CSASETGGRGEAFF. The CDR3 DNA is TGCAGTGCTAGTGAAACAGGGGGTAGGGGTGAAGCTTTCTTT.

The chain is built from TRBV6-2 or TRBV6-3 and TRBJ2-2, with D perhaps assigned TRBD1 or TRBD2 (5 bases each). The CDR3 extends over 18 amino acids. Trimming removed 2 bases at V and 0 bases at J, with 16 bases between. Germline assignment: CDR1 MNHEY and CDR2 SVGEGT. The CDR3 bases are TGTGCCAGCAGTTACGGTTCAGGGAGACGGTCGAACACCGGGGAGCTGTTTTTT. It yields the protein CASSYGSGRRSNTGELFF.

This chain joins TRBV3-1 (or the pseudogene TRBV3-2) and TRBJ1-6, with a weak D call TRBD1 (5 bases). The CDR3 consists of 13 residues. V gave up 4 bases and J gave up 6 bases, with 7 bases separating them. Germline lookup yields CDR1 LGHDT and CDR2 YNNKEL (reference sequence). The CDR3 DNA sequence: TGTGCCAGCAGCCGACAGCCTAATTCACCCCTCCACTTT. Translation: CASSRQPNSPLHF.

The J gene is TRBJ1-1, the V gene TRBV6-5; TRBD1 might be the D (5 bases). V was clipped by 5 bases and J by 5 bases, with 12 bases between them. CDR1 is MNHEY and CDR2 is SVGAGI in the germline V gene. The CDR3 is 13 residues long. CDR3 residues: CASSTSGRTEAFF. The CDR3 DNA sequence: TGTGCCAGCAGTACCTCGGGACGGACTGAAGCTTTCTTT.

The chain carries TRBV5-1 and TRBJ1-5; D might be TRBD1 (6 bases). Trimming left V 0 bases short and J 3 bases short, with 10 bases between. CDR3 size: 15 residues. From germline, CDR1 is SGHRS and CDR2 YFSETQ. The CDR3 sequence: CASSLGGPNNQPQHF. The CDR3 coding sequence is TGCGCCAGCAGCTTGGGGGGGCCGAACAATCAGCCCCAGCATTTT.

The V gene is TRBV7-2, the J gene TRBJ2-7; a possible D gene is TRBD1 (6 bases). Germline V CDR1 and CDR2: SGHTA, FQGNSA. The V gene lost 3 bases and the J gene lost 1 base, with 13 bases spanning the gap. The CDR3 is 15 amino acids. Written as DNA, the CDR3 is TGTGCCAGCAGCTTCCCAGGGGCTCTATCCTACGAGCAGTACTTC. This codes for CASSFPGALSYEQYF.

The chain recombines TRBV7-9 with TRBJ2-7, with 8 bases aligning to TRBD2. The CDR3 extends over 15 amino acids. Germline V lookup: CDR1 SEHNR, CDR2 FQNEAQ (reference sequence). V lost 1 base, J lost 5 bases, and 7 bases stayed unmatched. CDR3 in amino acids: CASSLEGLASNEQYF. As DNA, the CDR3 is TGTGCCAGCAGCTTAGAAGGACTAGCTAGTAACGAGCAGTACTTC.

There are a few counts of this clone. The chain employs TRBV15 and TRBJ1-2, with D hard to call. CDR1 and CDR2 from the germline V gene are LNHNV and YYDKDF (reference sequence). Between the trimmed V and J ends, which lost 0 bases and 5 bases, there was a span of 10 bases. The CDR3 loop spans 14 amino acids. Here the CDR3 reads CATSRDLQSYGYTF. CDR3 DNA sequence: TGTGCCACCAGCAGAGATCTACAGAGTTATGGCTACACCTTC.

The genes are TRBV5-1 and TRBJ1-3, with 7 bases lining up with TRBD1. Germline V gene data show CDR1 as SGHRS and CDR2 as YFSETQ. The CDR3 totals 12 residues. Losses at the gene ends were 0 bases for V and 11 bases for J; bases not matched to a gene: 2. The CDR3 is CASSLEGAAIYF. The CDR3 region has the DNA TGCGCCAGCAGCTTGGAGGGGGCCGCCATATATTTT.

The rearrangement joins TRBV30 to TRBJ1-6; D call uncertain. Germline values: CDR1 GTSNPN, CDR2 SVGIG (reference sequence). The V end lost 2 bases, the J end lost 10 bases, and 18 bases lay between the germline ends. This CDR3 has 15 amino acids. The CDR3 sequence: CAWSIPGELRSPLHF. The CDR3 nucleotides read TGTGCCTGGAGTATCCCCGGGGAGTTGAGATCACCCCTCCACTTT.

The rearrangement links TRBV18 to TRBJ2-5, with a tentative D call TRBD2 (6 bases). CDR3 length: 12 residues. CDR1 and CDR2 (germline): KGHSH, LQKENI. The V end lost 6 bases, the J end lost 1 base, and 6 bases lay between the germline ends. CDR3 nucleotide sequence: TGTGCCAGCTCGGGACTCCAAGAGACCCAGTACTTC. Encoded protein: CASSGLQETQYF.

The CDR3 loop reads CASLAPGEVVYEQYF. The CDR3 DNA sequence: TGTGCCAGCCTGGCTCCGGGGGAGGTCGTCTACGAGCAGTACTTC. The J gene is TRBJ2-7, the V gene TRBV6-5; TRBD2 is a possible D gene (6 bases). Trimming cost V 8 bases and J 3 bases, with 20 bases left between them. CDR1 and CDR2 from the germline V gene are MNHEY and SVGAGI. The CDR3 covers 15 residues.

This chain connects TRBV6-1 to TRBJ1-2; TRBD1 is a possible D gene (6 bases). The germline V gene has CDR1 MNHNS and CDR2 SASEGT. The CDR3 runs 15 residues. Trimming stripped 3 bases from V and 3 bases from J, with 14 bases between. CDR3 protein: CASSDTGGSYYGYTF. In DNA, the CDR3 is TGTGCCAGCAGTGATACGGGGGGCAGCTACTATGGCTACACCTTC.

As regards this clone: Other DNA variants within this sample encode the same CDR3. The chain combines TRBV6-6 with TRBJ2-2, with D uncertain. CDR3 length: 14 residues. Germline CDR1 and CDR2: MNHNY and SVGAGI (reference sequence). V lost 2 bases, J lost 3 bases, and 7 bases lay in between. CDR3 sequence reads: CASSYNPYTGELFF. The CDR3 bases are TGTGCCAGCAGTTACAACCCCTACACCGGGGAGCTGTTTTTT.

The CDR3 DNA follows: TGTGCCAGCAGCGGGACAGGGGAGGGGGAGACCCAGTACTTC. Amino acid sequence: CASSGTGEGETQYF. The chain has TRBV9 and TRBJ2-5; TRBD1 matches 9 bases. V lost 3 bases, J lost 5 bases, and 5 bases stayed unmatched. In germline, CDR1 is SGDLS, CDR2 YYNGEE. This CDR3 contains 14 residues.

The chain joins TRBV7-6 to TRBJ2-7, with D unclear. CDR1 is SGHVS and CDR2 is FNYEAQ in the germline V gene. V gave up 4 bases and J gave up 2 bases, with 9 bases separating them. The CDR3 covers 13 residues. The CDR3 loop is CASSSWETYEQYF. In nucleotides, the CDR3 is TGTGCCAGCAGCTCATGGGAAACCTACGAGCAGTACTTC.

The chain recombines TRBV6-5 with TRBJ1-4; D gene uncertain. The length of the CDR3 is 11 residues. V was trimmed by 7 bases and J by 8 bases, leaving 8 bases between them. The V gene's germline CDR1 is MNHEY and CDR2 SVGAGI. Here the CDR3 DNA reads TGTGCCAGCATGTATCTGGAAAAACTGTTTTTT. Translating it yields CASMYLEKLFF.

This chain uses TRBV7-2 with TRBJ2-6; 8 bases map to TRBD2. Germline V gives CDR1 SGHTA, CDR2 FQGNSA. The CDR3 runs to 17 residues. V gave up 1 base and J gave up 7 bases; unmatched junction bases: 9. The CDR3 is CASSLDTGGVSANVLTF. Written as DNA, the CDR3 is TGTGCCAGCAGCTTAGATACCGGGGGGGTTTCCGCCAACGTCCTGACTTTC. Full variable domain (outside the CDR3, taken from reference TRBV7-2 and TRBJ2-6): GAGVSQSPSNKVTEKGKDVELRCDPISGHTALYWYRQSLGQGLEFLIYFQGNSAPDKSGLPSDRFSAERTGGSVSTLTIQRTQQEDSAVYLCASSLDTGGVSANVLTFGAGSRLTVL.

The genes are TRBV28 and TRBJ2-7; no clear D. Per the germline V gene, CDR1 is MDHEN and CDR2 is SYDVKM. The V and J ends lost 5 bases and 2 bases respectively, with 13 bases between them. This CDR3 region has 14 residues. The DNA of the CDR3 is TGTGCCAGCAGTGTTCCGAGACCTCCCTACGAGCAGTACTTC. The encoded protein is CASSVPRPPYEQYF.